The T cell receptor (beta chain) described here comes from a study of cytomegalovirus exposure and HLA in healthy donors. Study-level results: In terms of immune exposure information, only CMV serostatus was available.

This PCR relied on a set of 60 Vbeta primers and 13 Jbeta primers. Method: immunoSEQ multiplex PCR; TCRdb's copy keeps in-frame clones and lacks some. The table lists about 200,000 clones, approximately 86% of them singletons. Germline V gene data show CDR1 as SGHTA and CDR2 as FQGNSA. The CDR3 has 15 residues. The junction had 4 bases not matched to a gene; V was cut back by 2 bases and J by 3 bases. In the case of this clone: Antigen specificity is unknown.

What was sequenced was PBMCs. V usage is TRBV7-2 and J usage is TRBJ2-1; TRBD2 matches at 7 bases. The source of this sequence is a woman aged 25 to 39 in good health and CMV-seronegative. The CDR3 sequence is CASSLSGTNYNEQFF. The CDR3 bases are TGTGCCAGCAGCTTATCGGGGACTAACTACAATGAGCAGTTCTTC.